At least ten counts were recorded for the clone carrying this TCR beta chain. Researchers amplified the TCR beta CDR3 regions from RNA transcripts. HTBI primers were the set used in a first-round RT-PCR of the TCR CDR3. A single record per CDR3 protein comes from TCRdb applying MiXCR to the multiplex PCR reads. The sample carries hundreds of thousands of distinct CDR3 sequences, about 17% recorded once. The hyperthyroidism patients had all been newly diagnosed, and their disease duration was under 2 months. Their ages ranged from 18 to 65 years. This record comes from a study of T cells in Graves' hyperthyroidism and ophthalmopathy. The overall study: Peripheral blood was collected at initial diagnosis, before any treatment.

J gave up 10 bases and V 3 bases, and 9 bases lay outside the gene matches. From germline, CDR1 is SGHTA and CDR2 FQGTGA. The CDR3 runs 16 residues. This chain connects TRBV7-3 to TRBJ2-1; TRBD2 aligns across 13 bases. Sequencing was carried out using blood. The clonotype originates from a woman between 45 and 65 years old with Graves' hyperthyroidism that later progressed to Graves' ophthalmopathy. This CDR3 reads CASSLTTSGGAREQFF. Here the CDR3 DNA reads TGTGCCAGCAGCTTGACTACTAGCGGGGGGGCCAGGGAGCAGTTCTTC.